Listed below are T cell receptor beta chains from one sample, sequenced in a study of blood T cell repertoires in COVID-19. TCRdb's table, derived via immunoSEQ multiplex PCR, lists solely in-frame clones and lacks some. The profile shows approximately 290,000 clones, roughly four fifths of them singletons. Sequencing was carried out using peripheral blood. The receptor set was obtained from a person in their 70s with COVID-19, enrolled during active disease. CDR3s include the opening cysteine and the closing phenylalanine or tryptophan. The order of the fields is V gene, clone size, J gene, D gene, CDR3 DNA, CDR3 protein. A D gene is named only where the DNA matches it firmly. Only part of the rows carry a size: once, few, many, or a class if the clone is expanded.

v_call: TRBV4-1
clone_size: NA
j_call: TRBJ1-2
d_call: NA
cdr3_nt: TGCGCCAGCAGCCCCTCCGCAGGGCTAAACTATGGCTACACCTTC
cdr3_aa: CASSPSAGLNYGYTF

v_call: TRBV3-1/TRBV3-2
clone_size: once
j_call: TRBJ1-6
d_call: NA
cdr3_nt: TGTGCCAGCAGCCAAGAGCCCGGGAATAGCTATAATTCACCCCTCCACTTT
cdr3_aa: CASSQEPGNSYNSPLHF

v_call: TRBV5-4
clone_size: NA
j_call: TRBJ1-6
d_call: NA
cdr3_nt: TGTGCCAGCAGCAATCAGGGAAGAGAAAGCTCACCCCTCCACTTT
cdr3_aa: CASSNQGRESSPLHF

v_call: TRBV28
clone_size: once
j_call: TRBJ2-1
d_call: NA
cdr3_nt: TGTGCCAGCAGTTTTAGCCTGGAGCAGTTCTTC
cdr3_aa: CASSFSLEQFF

v_call: TRBV19
clone_size: NA
j_call: TRBJ1-3
d_call: NA
cdr3_nt: TGTGCCAGTAGTATAAAGGCAGGCGCCTCTGGAAACACCATATATTTT
cdr3_aa: CASSIKAGASGNTIYF

v_call: TRBV24-1
clone_size: NA
j_call: TRBJ2-2
d_call: NA
cdr3_nt: TGTGCCACCAGTGATTACTCAGGGCACGGGTCCGGGGAGCTGTTTTTT
cdr3_aa: CATSDYSGHGSGELFF

v_call: TRBV5-1
clone_size: NA
j_call: TRBJ1-3
d_call: TRBD1
cdr3_nt: TGCGCCAGCAGCACCGGGACAGGGCAATCTGGAAACACCATATATTTT
cdr3_aa: CASSTGTGQSGNTIYF

v_call: TRBV5-5
clone_size: NA
j_call: TRBJ1-1
d_call: NA
cdr3_nt: TGTGCCAGCAGCCCACGGGACACTCACACTGAAGCTTTCTTT
cdr3_aa: CASSPRDTHTEAFF

v_call: TRBV5-6
clone_size: NA
j_call: TRBJ2-1
d_call: TRBD2
cdr3_nt: TGTGCCAGCAGCGGAGCGGGGGGGCCAAATGAGCAGTTCTTC
cdr3_aa: CASSGAGGPNEQFF

v_call: TRBV28
clone_size: NA
j_call: TRBJ2-2
d_call: TRBD2
cdr3_nt: TGTGCCAGCATATCTAGCGGCCACACCGGGGAGCTGTTTTTT
cdr3_aa: CASISSGHTGELFF

v_call: TRBV6-5
clone_size: NA
j_call: TRBJ2-7
d_call: NA
cdr3_nt: TGTGCCACTCACAGAAGGGGATCCTACGAGCAGTACTTC
cdr3_aa: CATHRRGSYEQYF